These 26 T cell receptor beta chains share one sample of origin, sequenced in a study of cytomegalovirus exposure and HLA in healthy donors. Primers included in the PCR were 60 Vbeta and 13 Jbeta primers. Assay used: immunoSEQ multiplex PCR; TCRdb lists only in-frame clones, some missing. The repertoire holds 130,000 to 150,000 clones, with roughly three quarters as singletons. Sequencing was carried out using PBMCs. These receptors all stem from a female donor in good health and CMV-seronegative.

This clone was detected a few times. The chain combines TRBV5-1 with TRBJ1-3; D unclear. The V end was cut by 4 bases, the J end by 4 bases, with 12 bases between. The CDR3 is 14 amino acids. Germline assignment: CDR1 SGHRS and CDR2 YFSETQ. CDR3 bases: TGCGCCAGCAGCCCGTATACATCGGGAAACACCATATATTTT. Its protein is CASSPYTSGNTIYF. Variable domain in full (rest from reference TRBV5-1 and TRBJ1-3): KAGVTQTPRYLIKTRGQQVTLSCSPISGHRSVSWYQQTPGQGLQFLFEYFSETQRNKGNFPGRFSGRQFSNSRSEMNVSTLELGDSALYLCASSPYTSGNTIYFGEGSWLTVV.

The chain uses TRBV28 and TRBJ2-1; D perhaps matches TRBD2 (7 bases). This CDR3 is built from 16 residues. V was trimmed by 6 bases and J by 8 bases, leaving 23 bases between them. Germline CDR1 reads MDHEN; CDR2 reads SYDVKM. CDR3 DNA: TGTGCCAGCAGATTAAGGCCCGGCGGGGGCAGCGATGAGCAGTTCTTC. Translation: CASRLRPGGGSDEQFF.

The gene calls are TRBV20-1 and TRBJ2-2; D gene ambiguous. Germline V gene data show CDR1 as DFQATT and CDR2 as SNEGSKA (reference sequence). V lost 6 bases to trimming and J lost 7 bases, with 9 bases between them. This CDR3 region has 11 residues. CDR3 amino acids: CSAETGGELFF. CDR3 DNA: TGCAGTGCCGAAACGGGCGGGGAGCTGTTTTTT.

This sequence joins TRBV19 and TRBJ1-1; the match to TRBD1 covers 11 bases. CDR3 length equals 14 residues. The germline V gene has CDR1 LNHDA and CDR2 SQIVND (reference sequence). With V trimmed by 4 bases and J by 10 bases, 8 bases remained unmatched. This CDR3 is CASSTGQGARPAFF. CDR3 nucleotides: TGTGCCAGTAGTACAGGACAGGGGGCGCGTCCAGCTTTCTTT. Full variable domain (missing parts from reference TRBV19 and TRBJ1-1): DGGITQSPKYLFRKEGQNVTLSCEQNLNHDAMYWYRQDPGQGLRLIYYSQIVNDFQKGDIAEGYSVSREKKESFPLTVTSAQKNPTAFYLCASSTGQGARPAFFGQGTRLTVV.

The rearrangement links TRBV7-2 to TRBJ1-5, with 10 bases aligning to TRBD1. From germline, CDR1 is SGHTA and CDR2 FQGNSA. The junction had 2 bases not matched to a gene; V was cut back by 1 base and J by 5 bases. This CDR3 has 15 amino acids. CDR3 in DNA: TGTGCCAGCAGCTTAGAGGGACAGGGGCATCAGCCCCAGCATTTT. Translation gives CASSLEGQGHQPQHF.

The rearrangement links TRBV7-8 to TRBJ1-5, with D tentatively TRBD1 (5 bases). The CDR3 sequence is 14 residues long. The germline V and J ends were trimmed by 5 bases and 2 bases, with 10 bases remaining between them. Germline loops: CDR1 SGHVS, CDR2 FQNEAQ. In DNA, the CDR3 is TGTGCCAGCAGCCCTCGGGGGGGCAATCAGCCCCAGCATTTT. Amino acids: CASSPRGGNQPQHF.

This chain uses TRBV9 with TRBJ1-1; 7 positions match TRBD1. V shed 4 bases and J 4 bases; nucleotides not matched to a gene: 10. The CDR3 has 15 residues. Germline CDR1 is SGDLS and CDR2 is YYNGEE. The CDR3 nucleotides read TGTGCCAGCAGCCGCACAGGGGCGGGATCCACTGAAGCTTTCTTT. It specifies CASSRTGAGSTEAFF.

This clone was seen a handful of times. CDR3 loop: CASSSTASTDTQYF. The DNA of the CDR3 is TGCGCCAGCAGCTCGACAGCTAGCACAGATACGCAGTATTTT. The rearrangement uses TRBV5-1 and TRBJ2-3; possibly TRBD1 for D (5 bases). Trimming pared 3 bases from V and 0 bases from J, leaving 8 bases between. This CDR3 region has 14 residues. CDR1 and CDR2 from the germline V gene are SGHRS and YFSETQ.

A single count supports this clone. The chain has TRBV30 and TRBJ2-1, with no clear D. Trimming left V 0 bases short and J 5 bases short, with 11 bases between. CDR1 and CDR2 (germline): GTSNPN, SVGIG (reference sequence). This CDR3 is 14 amino acids long. CDR3 region: CAWSVLRAHNEQFF. CDR3 bases: TGTGCCTGGAGTGTACTAAGAGCGCACAATGAGCAGTTCTTC.

This clone appeared a few times. The rearrangement joins TRBV4-2 to TRBJ1-2; TRBD1 matches 9 bases. CDR3 length equals 15 residues. The V gene end was trimmed by 4 bases and the J gene end by 4 bases; junction bases not matched to a gene: 7. Germline V gene data show CDR1 as LGHNA and CDR2 as YNFKEQ. In DNA form, the CDR3 reads TGTGCCAGCAGCCCCCGGGACAGGGACCTCTATGGCTACACCTTC. This sequence encodes CASSPRDRDLYGYTF.

The genes are TRBV7-2 and TRBJ1-1; D is unresolved. Trimming took off 1 base at V and 1 base at J, with 16 bases between the two ends. Germline values: CDR1 SGHTA, CDR2 FQGNSA. The CDR3 loop spans 17 amino acids. In DNA, the CDR3 is TGTGCCAGCAGCTTAGGGGTGGCGGGATCGGGGAACACTGAAGCTTTCTTT. It encodes CASSLGVAGSGNTEAFF.

This clone came up a few times. J is TRBJ2-1 and V is TRBV6-6; 9 nucleotides align to TRBD2. The V gene end was trimmed by 4 bases and the J gene end by 2 bases; junction bases not matched to a gene: 3. This CDR3 spans 15 amino acids. Germline-derived CDR1 and CDR2 are MNHNY and SVGAGI (reference sequence). CDR3 sequence: CASSLAGETYNEQFF. CDR3 nucleotides: TGTGCCAGCAGTTTAGCGGGAGAAACCTACAATGAGCAGTTCTTC.

The chain couples TRBV30 to TRBJ2-5; 7 nucleotides agree with TRBD1. The germline CDR1 and CDR2 sequences are GTSNPN and SVGIG (reference sequence). V trimming: 5 bases; J trimming: 1 base; junction bases outside the gene matches: 10. The CDR3 loop spans 15 amino acids. CDR3 sequence reads: CAWERDSFSQETQYF. Here the CDR3 DNA reads TGTGCCTGGGAAAGGGACAGTTTCTCCCAAGAGACCCAGTACTTC.

This clone was observed a single time. The chain links TRBV7-8 to TRBJ1-5; 11 bases map to TRBD1. CDR1 is SGHVS, CDR2 FQNEAQ, per germline. The trim removed 6 bases at V and 6 bases at J, leaving 7 bases unmatched. The CDR3 sequence is 15 residues long. In DNA, the CDR3 is TGTGCCAGCAGTTCCGGACAGGGGGCCTTTCAGCCCCAGCATTTT. As protein: CASSSGQGAFQPQHF.

The V gene is TRBV5-6, the J gene TRBJ2-1, with TRBD1 as a possible D gene (5 bases). The V end was cut by 6 bases, the J end by 12 bases, with 16 bases between. The CDR3 has 12 amino acids. Germline V lookup: CDR1 SGHDT, CDR2 YYEEEE. Here the CDR3 DNA reads TGTGCCAGCACCGACTGGACACGTGGGCAGTTCTTC. The encoded protein is CASTDWTRGQFF.

J is TRBJ1-3 and V is TRBV5-1; TRBD1 is a possible D gene (6 bases). Per germline, CDR1 SGHRS and CDR2 YFSETQ. This CDR3 has 14 residues. V was shortened by 5 bases and J by 2 bases, with 11 bases between the two germline ends. The DNA of the CDR3 is TGCGCCAGCAGGGAACAGGGACCTGGAAACACCATATATTTT. Its translation: CASREQGPGNTIYF. The whole variable domain, remainder taken from reference TRBV5-1 and TRBJ1-3, is KAGVTQTPRYLIKTRGQQVTLSCSPISGHRSVSWYQQTPGQGLQFLFEYFSETQRNKGNFPGRFSGRQFSNSRSEMNVSTLELGDSALYLCASREQGPGNTIYFGEGSWLTVV.

The chain is built from TRBV5-1 and TRBJ2-7, with 9 bases lining up with TRBD1. The CDR3 runs to 13 residues. Germline CDR1 and CDR2: SGHRS and YFSETQ. After removal of 4 bases from V and 7 bases from J, the junction contained 6 bases not matched to a gene. DNA for the CDR3: TGCGCCAGCAGCGGTACAGGGGGCGCTGAGCAGTACTTC. Translated, it gives CASSGTGGAEQYF. Drawing the rest from reference TRBV5-1 and TRBJ2-7, the complete variable domain is KAGVTQTPRYLIKTRGQQVTLSCSPISGHRSVSWYQQTPGQGLQFLFEYFSETQRNKGNFPGRFSGRQFSNSRSEMNVSTLELGDSALYLCASSGTGGAEQYFGPGTRLTVT.

The chain joins TRBV6-5 to TRBJ1-5, with D unclear. The germline CDR1 and CDR2 sequences are MNHEY and SVGAGI. The V gene lost 0 bases and the J gene lost 7 bases, with 13 bases spanning the gap. This CDR3 contains 15 residues. The CDR3 DNA sequence: TGTGCCAGCAGTTACTCGGGCGGGTTGGGCCAGCCCCAGCATTTT. Translation: CASSYSGGLGQPQHF.

For the CDR3, the DNA is TGTGCCAGCAGTAGGCGGGTCTACGAGCAGTACTTC. Translating gives CASSRRVYEQYF. The J gene is TRBJ2-7, the V gene TRBV5-8; D perhaps matches TRBD2 (5 bases). Trimming stripped 5 bases from V and 3 bases from J, with 9 bases between. Germline V CDR1 and CDR2: SGHTS, YDEGEE. This CDR3 comprises 12 residues.

CDR3 sequence: CASSLAPQGSYEKLFF. The CDR3 DNA reads as TGCGCCAGCAGCTTGGCCCCACAGGGCAGTTATGAAAAACTGTTTTTT. The chain recombines TRBV5-1 with TRBJ1-4, with D maybe TRBD1 (6 bases). Per germline, CDR1 SGHRS and CDR2 YFSETQ. The V and J ends lost 0 bases and 6 bases respectively, with 15 bases between them. The CDR3 covers 16 residues.

The rearrangement joins TRBV18 to TRBJ2-5; 7 bases match TRBD1. CDR3 size: 14 residues. With V trimmed by 3 bases and J by 5 bases, 6 bases remained unmatched. Per germline, CDR1 KGHSH and CDR2 LQKENI. In nucleotides, the CDR3 is TGTGCCAGCTCACCCACAGGGGATGACGAGACCCAGTACTTC. As protein: CASSPTGDDETQYF.

This clone was counted a single time. This sequence joins TRBV12-5 and TRBJ2-2, with D unresolved. V was pared by 5 bases and J by 5 bases, with 6 bases between. This CDR3 is 12 amino acids long. Per germline, CDR1 LGHNT and CDR2 FRNRAP. The CDR3 loop is CASGLLTGELFF. CDR3 bases: TGTGCTAGTGGTCTTCTTACCGGGGAGCTGTTTTTT.

J is TRBJ1-4 and V is TRBV28; 7 bases fit TRBD1. V dropped 7 bases and J dropped 5; count of bases not matched to a gene: 7. The germline V gene has CDR1 MDHEN and CDR2 SYDVKM. This CDR3 has 14 amino acids. The CDR3 region has the DNA TGTGCCAGCACCCCGCCAGGGGGGAATGAAAAACTGTTTTTT. It translates to CASTPPGGNEKLFF.

The chain couples TRBV5-1 to TRBJ1-2; no firm D call. The CDR3 sequence is 14 residues long. V gave up 0 bases and J gave up 7 bases, with 13 bases separating them. CDR1 is SGHRS, CDR2 YFSETQ, per germline. The CDR3 DNA follows: TGCGCCAGCAGCTTGGATTTGGGAGGCGGTGGCTACACCTTC. Amino acids: CASSLDLGGGGYTF.

This chain connects TRBV7-3 to TRBJ2-1; 16 bases map to TRBD2. Trimming took 5 bases from V and 8 from J; bases not matched to a gene: 9. CDR3 length equals 17 residues. Germline assignment: CDR1 SGHTA and CDR2 FQGTGA. The CDR3 region is CASSPNSGTSGGDEQFF. The CDR3 DNA is TGTGCCAGCAGCCCTAATTCCGGGACTAGCGGGGGGGATGAGCAGTTCTTC. The full variable domain, rest sourced from reference TRBV7-3 and TRBJ2-1, is GAGVSQTPSNKVTEKGKYVELRCDPISGHTALYWYRQSLGQGPEFLIYFQGTGAADDSGLPNDRFFAVRPEGSVSTLKIQRTERGDSAVYLCASSPNSGTSGGDEQFFGPGTRLTVL.

Remarks on this clone: A much larger clonotype is one base distant, so this may be a read error. Other nucleotide sequences in the sample specify the same CDR3. CDR3 loop: CASSSAYEQYF. The CDR3 DNA follows: TGTGCCAGCAGCTCGGCCTACGAGCAGTACTTC. The chain has TRBV7-2 and TRBJ2-7; D is uncertain. CDR1 and CDR2 from the germline V gene are SGHTA and FQGNSA. V lost 4 bases and J 2 bases, leaving 3 bases between the germline ends. CDR3 size: 11 residues.